This record concerns one TCR beta chain sequence. Antigen unknown. This entry comes from a study of OX40 agonist ivuxolimab in advanced cancers. Study-level background: Patients' therapy was ivuxolimab, an antibody that acts as an agonist of OX40 (CD134). Partial responses occurred in three patients (one hepatocellular carcinoma, two cutaneous melanoma). Study-wide results and limits: The CD4+ and CD8+ T cells in the blood had expanded clonally by week 6 at 0.1 to 3.0 mg/kg. Averaged across samples, CD8+ T cells carried more expanded clones than CD4+ did.

Trimming at V came to 2 bases and at J to 0 bases, leaving 8 bases not matched to a gene. Germline CDR1 is SGHVS and CDR2 is FNYEAQ. This CDR3 contains 17 residues. Using immunoSEQ multiplex PCR, the repertoire was profiled, and TCRdb retains in-frame clones only, with some absent. This table holds about 21,000 clones, approximately 81% found once. The specimen comprised CD4+ or CD8+ T cells sorted from blood, sampled in a trial of the OX40 agonist ivuxolimab. The chain employs TRBV7-6 and TRBJ2-7, with 9 bases fitting TRBD1. This receptor was identified in an adult with an advanced solid tumor such as melanoma, head and neck, liver or kidney cancer. The CDR3 DNA is TGTGCCAGCAGCTTACAACCGGGACAGGGTAGCTCCTACGAGCAGTACTTC. Its translation is CASSLQPGQGSSYEQYF. The entire variable domain, with the rest obtained from reference TRBV7-6 and TRBJ2-7, is as follows: GAGVSQSPRYKVTKRGQDVALRCDPISGHVSLYWYRQALGQGPEFLTYFNYEAQQDKSGLPNDRFSAERPEGSISTLTIQRTEQRDSAMYRCASSLQPGQGSSYEQYFGPGTRLTVT.